This section outlines one TCR beta chain sequence together with its context. The sample belongs to a study of PD-1 blockade in mismatch repair-deficient tumors. Across the study: Patients had approximately 11 mismatch repair-deficient cancer types, all previously treated and progressing.

A few pembrolizumab responders had their TCRs sequenced. Profiling relied on immunoSEQ multiplex PCR, and the TCRdb table lists in-frame clones only, not all of them. This table has more than 20,000 clones, 70% to 90% appearing once. The sample consisted of peripheral blood, taken 2 weeks after starting pembrolizumab. This receptor was identified in an adult with mismatch repair-deficient cancer.

DNA for the CDR3: TGTGCCAGCACCCTCAACTCCAGACAGGGAGGAAACATTCAGTACTTC. Amino acids: CASTLNSRQGGNIQYF. This chain connects TRBV6-6 to TRBJ2-4; D perhaps matches TRBD1 (7 bases). Trimming left V 7 bases short and J 6 bases short, with 22 bases between. The CDR3 totals 16 residues. Per the germline V gene, CDR1 is MNHNY and CDR2 is SVGAGI (reference sequence).